Shown below are 11 T cell receptor beta chains from a single sample sequenced in a study of T-cell reconstitution after alpha-beta-depleted transplantation in children. Molecular barcoding with unique molecular identifiers was used for the TCRbeta library. TCRdb processed the PCR reads anew with MiXCR; each CDR3 protein has one entry. Of about 980,000 distinct CDR3 sequences listed, roughly 29% are singletons. Sequenced material: PBMCs, mostly from graft donor cells, taken 360 days after TCRalphabeta/CD19-depleted stem cell transplant. Receptors were obtained from a boy in the first two years of life who had a stem cell transplant for SCID, so the T cells may come from the graft donor.

This sequence joins TRBV20-1 and TRBJ2-2, with TRBD2 matching 7 bases. Looked up from germline, CDR1 is DFQATT and CDR2 is SNEGSKA (reference sequence). V gave up 7 bases and J gave up 0 bases; unmatched junction bases: 8. This CDR3 is 15 amino acids long. The CDR3 DNA reads TGCAGTGTACGGCCGGGGGGTGCGAACACCGGGGAGCTGTTTTTT. Amino acids: CSVRPGGANTGELFF.

This clonotype was seen a few times. This chain links TRBV7-9 with TRBJ1-3, with D maybe TRBD1 (5 bases). CDR1 is SEHNR, CDR2 FQNEAQ, per germline (reference sequence). There are 15 residues in the CDR3. The V and J ends lost 6 bases and 0 bases respectively, with 12 bases between them. The CDR3 nucleotides read TGTGCCAGCAGTCCTCAGGGCGACTCTGGAAACACCATATATTTT. This encodes CASSPQGDSGNTIYF.

The gene calls are TRBV18 and TRBJ2-7; 7 bases line up with TRBD1. Trimming removed 2 bases from V and 3 bases from J; junction bases left unmatched: 7. The CDR3 extends over 15 amino acids. Germline V gene lookup returns CDR1 KGHSH and CDR2 LQKENI. The chain's CDR3 is CASSPGTAILYEQYF. In nucleotides, the CDR3 is TGTGCCAGCTCACCAGGGACAGCCATCCTCTACGAGCAGTACTTC.

This clonotype was recorded a few times. This chain links TRBV2 with TRBJ2-1; 8 bases map to TRBD1. This CDR3 is 15 amino acids long. V was pared by 6 bases and J by 3 bases, with 7 bases of the junction left unmatched. Germline CDR1 reads SNHLY; CDR2 reads FYNNEI. This CDR3 is CASRAQGGLYNEQFF. In DNA, the CDR3 is TGTGCCAGCAGGGCACAGGGGGGACTCTACAATGAGCAGTTCTTC.

This chain links TRBV7-2 with TRBJ2-1; the match to TRBD1 covers 10 bases. Germline V gene lookup returns CDR1 SGHTA and CDR2 FQGNSA. The CDR3 extends over 20 amino acids. The V gene end was trimmed by 6 bases and the J gene end by 0 bases; junction bases not matched to a gene: 17. CDR3 sequence reads: CASSFSRDRGPYHSYNEQFF. CDR3 bases: TGTGCCAGCAGTTTTAGCCGGGACAGGGGCCCCTATCACTCCTACAATGAGCAGTTCTTC.

The sample holds one count of this clonotype. The genes are TRBV11-3 and TRBJ2-1, with TRBD2 matching 15 bases. CDR3 length: 17 residues. V lost 0 bases and J lost 6; bases outside the gene matches: 3. Germline loops: CDR1 SGHNT, CDR2 YENEEA. The CDR3 DNA follows: TGTGCCAGCAGCTTAGATTGGACTAGCGGGGGGGCCAATGAGCAGTTCTTC. This sequence encodes CASSLDWTSGGANEQFF.

The J gene is TRBJ2-7, the V gene TRBV9, with D perhaps given as TRBD1 or TRBD2 (6 bases each). Germline values: CDR1 SGDLS, CDR2 YYNGEE. The length of the CDR3 is 12 residues. Trimming pared 6 bases from V and 6 bases from J, leaving 13 bases between. This chain's CDR3 is CASNWGAGEQYF. The CDR3, as DNA: TGTGCCAGCAATTGGGGGGCGGGCGAGCAGTACTTC.

Many counts were recorded for this clonotype. The chain links TRBV9 to TRBJ2-3, with 7 bases lining up with TRBD1. Germline V gene data show CDR1 as SGDLS and CDR2 as YYNGEE. V trimming: 3 bases; J trimming: 3 bases; junction bases outside the gene matches: 4. The CDR3 consists of 14 residues. The CDR3 loop is CASSAQGSTDTQYF. The CDR3 nucleotides are TGTGCCAGCAGCGCACAGGGGTCAACAGATACGCAGTATTTT.

The chain combines TRBV5-1 with TRBJ2-6, with TRBD1 identical over 7 bases. CDR3 length: 19 residues. Per the germline V gene, CDR1 is SGHRS and CDR2 is YFSETQ. Germline trimming cut 2 bases from V and 0 bases from J; bases unmatched to any gene: 11. The CDR3 loop reads CASSFPQGSTSSGANVLTF. The CDR3 nucleotides read TGCGCCAGCAGCTTCCCACAGGGGTCGACCTCCTCTGGGGCCAACGTCCTGACTTTC.

In this sample, this clonotype turned up a few times. The chain couples TRBV24-1 to TRBJ1-2; D remains unclear. With 0 bases removed from V and 8 bases from J, the gap between germline ends came to 12 bases. The CDR3 consists of 14 residues. From germline, CDR1 is KGHDR and CDR2 SFDVKD. CDR3 nucleotides: TGTGCCACCAGTGATTTGTTTGGCTTCTACGGCTACACCTTC. Its protein product is CATSDLFGFYGYTF.

In this sample, this clonotype turned up a few times. The V and J genes are TRBV10-2 and TRBJ2-1, with TRBD2 matching 13 bases. V trimming: 7 bases; J trimming: 7 bases; junction bases outside the gene matches: 7. Germline CDR1 WSHSY, CDR2 SAAADI. The CDR3 spans 15 residues. As DNA, the CDR3 is TGCGCCAGCAAGGTACTAGCGGGGGGGACTAATGAGCAGTTCTTC. It encodes CASKVLAGGTNEQFF.